This T cell receptor beta chain was sequenced in a study of blood T cell repertoires in COVID-19. Whole-study context: Collection of acute and convalescent COVID-19 samples took place in the United States, Italy and Spain.

The CDR3 sequence is 17 residues long. From germline, CDR1 is SGHTA and CDR2 FQGTGA. Trimming at V came to 5 bases and at J to 4 bases, leaving 15 bases not matched to a gene. Profiled with immunoSEQ multiplex PCR; TCRdb holds only in-frame clones, not every one. The profile covers 35,000 to 40,000 clones, with approximately 81% appearing a single time and roughly an eighth taken by the ten largest. The source is a human donor in a cohort sampled during active COVID-19. The V gene is TRBV7-3, the J gene TRBJ2-3; 7 bases are shared with TRBD1. The specimen was peripheral blood. CDR3 DNA sequence: TGTGCCAGCAGCCCAGAACCAACAGGGGCCGGAGCAGATACGCAGTATTTT. It encodes CASSPEPTGAGADTQYF.